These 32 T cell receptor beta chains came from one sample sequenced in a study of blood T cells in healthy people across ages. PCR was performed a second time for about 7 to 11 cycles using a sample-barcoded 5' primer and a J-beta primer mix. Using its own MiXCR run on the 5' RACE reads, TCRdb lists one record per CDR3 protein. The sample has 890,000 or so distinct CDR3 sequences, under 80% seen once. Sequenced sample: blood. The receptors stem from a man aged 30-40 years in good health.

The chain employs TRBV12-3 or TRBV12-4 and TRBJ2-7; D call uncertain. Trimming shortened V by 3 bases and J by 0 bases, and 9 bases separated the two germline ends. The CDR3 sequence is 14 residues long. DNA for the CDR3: TGTGCCAGCAGTTTGAGCTACCGCTCCTACGAGCAGTACTTC. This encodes CASSLSYRSYEQYF.

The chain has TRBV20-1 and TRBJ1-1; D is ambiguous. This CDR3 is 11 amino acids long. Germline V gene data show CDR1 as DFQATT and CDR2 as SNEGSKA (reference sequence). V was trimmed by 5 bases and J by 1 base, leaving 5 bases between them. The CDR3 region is CSASANTEAFF. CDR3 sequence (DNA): TGCAGTGCTTCGGCGAACACTGAAGCTTTCTTT.

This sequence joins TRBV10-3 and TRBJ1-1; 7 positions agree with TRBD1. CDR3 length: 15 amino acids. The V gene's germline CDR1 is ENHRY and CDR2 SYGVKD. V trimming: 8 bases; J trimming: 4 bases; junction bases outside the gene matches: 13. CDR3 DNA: TGTGCCATCCCACGGAGGCAGGGGGGTTTCACTGAAGCTTTCTTT. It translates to CAIPRRQGGFTEAFF.

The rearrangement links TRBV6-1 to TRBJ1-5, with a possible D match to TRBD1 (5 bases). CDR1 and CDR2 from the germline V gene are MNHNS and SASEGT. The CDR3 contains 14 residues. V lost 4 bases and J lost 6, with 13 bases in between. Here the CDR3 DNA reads TGTGCCAGCAGTGTAAGTCGGGGGTCTCAGCCCCAGCATTTT. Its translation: CASSVSRGSQPQHF.

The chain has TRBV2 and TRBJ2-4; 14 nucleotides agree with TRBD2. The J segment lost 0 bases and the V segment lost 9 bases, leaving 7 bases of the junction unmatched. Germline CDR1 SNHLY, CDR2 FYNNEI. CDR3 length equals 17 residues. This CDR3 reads CARRRTSGGLAKNIQYF. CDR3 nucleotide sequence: TGTGCCAGGAGGAGGACTAGCGGGGGGCTAGCCAAAAACATTCAGTACTTC.

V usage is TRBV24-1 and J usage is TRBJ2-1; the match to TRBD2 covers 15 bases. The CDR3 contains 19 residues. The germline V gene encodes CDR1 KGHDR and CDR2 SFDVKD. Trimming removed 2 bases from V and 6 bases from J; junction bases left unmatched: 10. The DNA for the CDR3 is TGTGCCACCAGTGATTCCCCCGGACTAGCGGGGGGGCCGGGCAATGAGCAGTTCTTC. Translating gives CATSDSPGLAGGPGNEQFF.

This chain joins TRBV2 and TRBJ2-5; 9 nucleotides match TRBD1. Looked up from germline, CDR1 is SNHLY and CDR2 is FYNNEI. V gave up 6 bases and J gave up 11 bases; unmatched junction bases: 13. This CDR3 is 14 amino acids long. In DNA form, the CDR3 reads TGTGCCAGCAGACAGGGGGCTGACTTATACGGGCAGTACTTC. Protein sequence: CASRQGADLYGQYF.

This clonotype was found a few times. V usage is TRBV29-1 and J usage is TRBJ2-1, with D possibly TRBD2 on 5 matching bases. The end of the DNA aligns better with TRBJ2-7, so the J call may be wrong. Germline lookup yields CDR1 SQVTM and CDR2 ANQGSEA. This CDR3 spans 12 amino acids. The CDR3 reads CSAWTGSYEQYF. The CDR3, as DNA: TGCAGCGCCTGGACTGGGAGTTACGAGCAGTACTTC.

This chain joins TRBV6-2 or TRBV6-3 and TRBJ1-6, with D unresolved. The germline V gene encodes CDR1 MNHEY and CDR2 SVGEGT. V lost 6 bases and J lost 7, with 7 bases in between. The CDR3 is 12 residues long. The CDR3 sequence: CASRGFNSPLHF. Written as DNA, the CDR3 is TGTGCCAGCAGGGGGTTCAATTCACCCCTCCACTTT.

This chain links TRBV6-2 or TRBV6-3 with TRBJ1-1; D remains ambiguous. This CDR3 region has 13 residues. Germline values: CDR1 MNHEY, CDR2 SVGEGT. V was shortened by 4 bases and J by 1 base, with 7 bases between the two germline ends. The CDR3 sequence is CASSWESNTEAFF. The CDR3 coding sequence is TGTGCCAGCAGTTGGGAATCGAACACTGAAGCTTTCTTT.

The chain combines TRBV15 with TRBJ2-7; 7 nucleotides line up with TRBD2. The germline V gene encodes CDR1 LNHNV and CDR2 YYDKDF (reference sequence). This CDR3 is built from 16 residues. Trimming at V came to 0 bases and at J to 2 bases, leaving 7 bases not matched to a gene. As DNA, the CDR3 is TGTGCCACCAGCAGAGATCGGGGAGGGGAGGCCTACGAGCAGTACTTC. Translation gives CATSRDRGGEAYEQYF.

The DNA for the CDR3 is TGTGCCAGCAGTTTCCGGGACGCCGGAGGCTACACCTTC. Its protein is CASSFRDAGGYTF. The gene calls are TRBV12-3 or TRBV12-4 and TRBJ1-2, with D possibly TRBD1 on 5 matching bases. The CDR3 is 13 residues long. V lost 3 bases to trimming and J lost 8 bases, with 13 bases between them.

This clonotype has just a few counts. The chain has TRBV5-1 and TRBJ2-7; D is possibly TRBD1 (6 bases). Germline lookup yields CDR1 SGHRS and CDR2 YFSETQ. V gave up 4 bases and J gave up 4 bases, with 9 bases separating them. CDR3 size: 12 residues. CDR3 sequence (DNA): TGCGCCAGCAGCCAGGGGATTTACGAGCAGTACTTC. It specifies CASSQGIYEQYF.

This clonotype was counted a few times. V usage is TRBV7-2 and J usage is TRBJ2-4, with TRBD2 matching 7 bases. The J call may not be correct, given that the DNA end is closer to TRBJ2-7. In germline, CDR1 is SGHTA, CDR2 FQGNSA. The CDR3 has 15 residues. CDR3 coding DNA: TGTGCCAGCAGCCCCGGTTACGGGGGGTTCTACGAGCAGTACTTC. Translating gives CASSPGYGGFYEQYF.

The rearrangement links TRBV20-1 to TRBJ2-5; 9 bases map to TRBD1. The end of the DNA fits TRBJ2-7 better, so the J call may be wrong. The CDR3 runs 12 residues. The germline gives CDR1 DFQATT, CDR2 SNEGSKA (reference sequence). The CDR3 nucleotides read TGCAGTGCTGGGACAGGGATCTACGAGCAGTACTTC. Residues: CSAGTGIYEQYF.

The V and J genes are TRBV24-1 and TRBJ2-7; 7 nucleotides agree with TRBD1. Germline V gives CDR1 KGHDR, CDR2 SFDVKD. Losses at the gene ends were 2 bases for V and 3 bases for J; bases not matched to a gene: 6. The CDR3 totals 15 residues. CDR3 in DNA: TGTGCCACCAGTGATTCCCGGGACAGCATCTACGAGCAGTACTTC. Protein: CATSDSRDSIYEQYF.

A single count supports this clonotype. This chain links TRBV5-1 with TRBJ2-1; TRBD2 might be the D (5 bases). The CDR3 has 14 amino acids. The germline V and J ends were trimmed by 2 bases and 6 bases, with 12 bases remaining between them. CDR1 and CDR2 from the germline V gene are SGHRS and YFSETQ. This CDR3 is CASSLWDAGNEQFF. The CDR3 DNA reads TGCGCCAGCAGCTTATGGGATGCGGGCAATGAGCAGTTCTTC.

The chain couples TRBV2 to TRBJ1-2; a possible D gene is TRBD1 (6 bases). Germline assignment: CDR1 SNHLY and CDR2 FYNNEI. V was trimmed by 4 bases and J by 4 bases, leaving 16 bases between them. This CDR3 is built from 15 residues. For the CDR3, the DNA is TGTGCCAGCAGTGTTCGGGCAGGGGCCCCCTATGGCTACACCTTC. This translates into CASSVRAGAPYGYTF.

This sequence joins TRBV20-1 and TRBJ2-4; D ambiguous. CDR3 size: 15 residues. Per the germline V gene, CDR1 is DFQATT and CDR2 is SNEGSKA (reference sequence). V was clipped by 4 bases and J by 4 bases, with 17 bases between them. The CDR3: CSAIPQVGRKNIQYF. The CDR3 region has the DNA TGCAGTGCTATCCCCCAAGTGGGTAGGAAAAACATTCAGTACTTC.

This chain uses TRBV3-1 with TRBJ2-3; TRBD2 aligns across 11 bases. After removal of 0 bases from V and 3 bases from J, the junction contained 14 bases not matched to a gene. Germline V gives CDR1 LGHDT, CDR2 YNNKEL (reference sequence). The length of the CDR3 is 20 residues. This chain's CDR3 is CASSQDLVGPSGGSTDTQYF. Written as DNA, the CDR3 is TGTGCCAGCAGCCAAGACTTAGTGGGGCCTAGCGGGGGGTCGACAGATACGCAGTATTTT.

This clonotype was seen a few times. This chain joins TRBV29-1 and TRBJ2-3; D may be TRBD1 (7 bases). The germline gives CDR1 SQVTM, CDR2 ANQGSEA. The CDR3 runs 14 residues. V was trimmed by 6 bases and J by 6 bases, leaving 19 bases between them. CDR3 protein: CSVETGEEMDTQYF. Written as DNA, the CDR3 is TGCAGCGTGGAAACAGGGGAGGAAATGGATACGCAGTATTTT.

The CDR3 is CASSLEPSYHEQYF. For the CDR3, the DNA is TGCGCCAGCAGCTTGGAACCCAGCTACCACGAGCAGTACTTC. V usage is TRBV5-1 and J usage is TRBJ2-7, with D unresolved. Trimming pared 0 bases from V and 5 bases from J, leaving 12 bases between. Germline V gene lookup returns CDR1 SGHRS and CDR2 YFSETQ. CDR3 size: 14 residues.

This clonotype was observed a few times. The CDR3 sequence: CASSEERGIQETQYF. CDR3 coding DNA: TGTGCCAGCAGCGAGGAGCGCGGAATCCAAGAGACCCAGTACTTC. The chain carries TRBV7-2 and TRBJ2-5, with D unresolved. The CDR3 spans 15 residues. Germline CDR1 reads SGHTA; CDR2 reads FQGNSA. V dropped 5 bases and J dropped 1 base, with 14 bases sitting between them.

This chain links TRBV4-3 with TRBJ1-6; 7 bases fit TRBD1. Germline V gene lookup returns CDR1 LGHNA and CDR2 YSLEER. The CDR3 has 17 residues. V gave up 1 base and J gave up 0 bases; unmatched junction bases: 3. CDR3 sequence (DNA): TGCGCCAGCAGCCAAGCACAGGGGAGCTCCTATAATTCACCCCTCCACTTT. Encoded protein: CASSQAQGSSYNSPLHF.

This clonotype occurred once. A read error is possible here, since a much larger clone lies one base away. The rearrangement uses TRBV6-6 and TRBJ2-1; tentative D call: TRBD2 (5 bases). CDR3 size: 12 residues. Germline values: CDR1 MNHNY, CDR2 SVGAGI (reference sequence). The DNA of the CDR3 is TGTGCCGGCAGTCCCACGGGGAATGAGCAGTTCTTC. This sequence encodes CAGSPTGNEQFF.

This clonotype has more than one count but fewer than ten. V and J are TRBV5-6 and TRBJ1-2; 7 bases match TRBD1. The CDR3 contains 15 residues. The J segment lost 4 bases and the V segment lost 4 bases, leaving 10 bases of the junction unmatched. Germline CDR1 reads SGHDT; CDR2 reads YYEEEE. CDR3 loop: CASSPRGQGLYGYTF. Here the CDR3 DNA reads TGTGCCAGCAGCCCGAGGGGGCAAGGCCTCTATGGCTACACCTTC.

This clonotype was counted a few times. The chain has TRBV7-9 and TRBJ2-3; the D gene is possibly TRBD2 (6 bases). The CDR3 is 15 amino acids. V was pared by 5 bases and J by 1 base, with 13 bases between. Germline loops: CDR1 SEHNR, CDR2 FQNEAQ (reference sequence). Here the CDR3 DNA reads TGTGCCAGCAGCCGAGCTGGAGGGGGCACAGATACGCAGTATTTT. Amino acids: CASSRAGGGTDTQYF.

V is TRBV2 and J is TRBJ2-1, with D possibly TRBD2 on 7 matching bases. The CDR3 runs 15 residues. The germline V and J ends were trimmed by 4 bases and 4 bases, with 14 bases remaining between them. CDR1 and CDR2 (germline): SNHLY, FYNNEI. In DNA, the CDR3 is TGTGCCAGCAGTGGGGGTCGGGGGGCGTACAATGAGCAGTTCTTC. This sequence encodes CASSGGRGAYNEQFF.

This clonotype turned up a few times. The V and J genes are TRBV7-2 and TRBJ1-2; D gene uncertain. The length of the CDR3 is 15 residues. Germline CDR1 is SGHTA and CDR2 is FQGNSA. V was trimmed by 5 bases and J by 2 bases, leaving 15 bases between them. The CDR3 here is CASSPLPGINYGYTF. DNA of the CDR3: TGTGCCAGCAGCCCCCTACCGGGGATCAACTATGGCTACACCTTC.

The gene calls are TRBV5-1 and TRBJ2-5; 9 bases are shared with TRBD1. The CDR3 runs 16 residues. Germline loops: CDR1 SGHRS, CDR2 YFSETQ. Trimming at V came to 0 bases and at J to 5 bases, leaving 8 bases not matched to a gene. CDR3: CASSLADRGVGETQYF. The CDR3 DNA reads TGCGCCAGCAGCTTGGCGGACAGGGGAGTTGGGGAGACCCAGTACTTC.

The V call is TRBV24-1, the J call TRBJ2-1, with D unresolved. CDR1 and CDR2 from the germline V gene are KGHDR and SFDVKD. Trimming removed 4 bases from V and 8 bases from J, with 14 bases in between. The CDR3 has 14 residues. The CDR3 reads CATSDDQRIDEQFF. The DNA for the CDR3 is TGTGCCACCAGTGACGATCAAAGGATAGATGAGCAGTTCTTC.

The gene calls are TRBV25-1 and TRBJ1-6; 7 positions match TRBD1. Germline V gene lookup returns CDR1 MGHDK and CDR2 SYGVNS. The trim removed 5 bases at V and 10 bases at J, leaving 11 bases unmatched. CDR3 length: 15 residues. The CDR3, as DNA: TGTGCCAGCAGTACGAGGGGGCAGGGGAGGTCACCCCTCCACTTT. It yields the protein CASSTRGQGRSPLHF.